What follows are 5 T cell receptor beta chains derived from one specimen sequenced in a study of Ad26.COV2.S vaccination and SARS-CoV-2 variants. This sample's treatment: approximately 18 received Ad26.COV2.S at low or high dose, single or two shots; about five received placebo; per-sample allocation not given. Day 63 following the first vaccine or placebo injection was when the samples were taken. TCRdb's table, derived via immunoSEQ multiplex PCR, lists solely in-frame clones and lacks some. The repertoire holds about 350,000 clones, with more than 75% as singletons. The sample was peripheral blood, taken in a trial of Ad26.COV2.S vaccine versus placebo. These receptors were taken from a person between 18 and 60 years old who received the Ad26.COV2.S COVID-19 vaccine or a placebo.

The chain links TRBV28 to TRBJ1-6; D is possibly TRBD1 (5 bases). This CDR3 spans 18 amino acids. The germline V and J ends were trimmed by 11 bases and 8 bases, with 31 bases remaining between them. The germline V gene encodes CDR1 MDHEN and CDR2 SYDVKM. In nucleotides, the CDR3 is TGTGCCTGCGGCATTGGGGGTATCGACAGATGGTCCCATTCACCCCTCCACTTT. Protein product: CACGIGGIDRWSHSPLHF.

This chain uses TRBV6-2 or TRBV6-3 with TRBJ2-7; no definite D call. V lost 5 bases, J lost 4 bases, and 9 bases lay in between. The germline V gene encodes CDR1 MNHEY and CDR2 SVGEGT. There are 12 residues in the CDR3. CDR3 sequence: CASSRTPYEQYF. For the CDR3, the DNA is TGTGCCAGCAGTCGCACTCCATACGAGCAGTACTTC.

CDR3 protein: CASSYRVGATEAFF. The DNA of the CDR3 is TGTGCCAGCAGTTACAGGGTTGGTGCCACTGAAGCTTTCTTT. The V gene is TRBV7-9, the J gene TRBJ1-1; perhaps TRBD1 as D (6 bases). V shed 6 bases and J shed 4 bases, with 15 bases lying between them. Germline values: CDR1 SEHNR, CDR2 FQNEAQ (reference sequence). The CDR3 contains 14 residues.

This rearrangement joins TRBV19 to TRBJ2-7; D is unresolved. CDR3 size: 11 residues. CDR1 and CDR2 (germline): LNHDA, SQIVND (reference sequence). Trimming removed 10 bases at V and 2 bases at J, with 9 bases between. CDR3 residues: CATRGTYEQYF. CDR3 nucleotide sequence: TGTGCCACACGTGGCACCTACGAGCAGTACTTC.

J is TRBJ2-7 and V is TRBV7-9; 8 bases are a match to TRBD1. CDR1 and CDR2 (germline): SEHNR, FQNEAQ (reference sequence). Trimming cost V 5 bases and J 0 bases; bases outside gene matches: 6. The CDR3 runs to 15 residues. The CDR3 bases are TGTGCCAGCAGCGGACAGGGTCGGGGCTCCTACGAGCAGTACTTC. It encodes CASSGQGRGSYEQYF.